The 25 T cell receptor beta chains given below trace back to one sample, sequenced in a study of T cells after posttransplantation cyclophosphamide. This table comes from immunoSEQ multiplex PCR, and its TCRdb copy is limited to in-frame clones, with some not included. The sample holds 20,000 to 25,000 clones, 73% seen once. Sequenced: memory CD4+ T cells sorted from PBMCs. These receptors all come from an older woman in good health, CMV-negative, and a related stem cell transplant donor.

CDR3 in amino acids: CASSLLQGNNEQFF. CDR3 bases: TGTGCCAGCAGTTTATTGCAGGGAAACAATGAGCAGTTCTTC. The rearrangement uses TRBV27 and TRBJ2-1; perhaps TRBD1 as D (5 bases). Trimming stripped 1 base from V and 5 bases from J, with 9 bases between. The CDR3 spans 14 residues. Germline values: CDR1 MNHEY, CDR2 SMNVEV (reference sequence).

This rearrangement joins TRBV19 to TRBJ1-6; the D gene is possibly TRBD1 (6 bases). Trimming stripped 5 bases from V and 7 bases from J, with 18 bases between. The CDR3 totals 16 residues. The V gene's germline CDR1 is LNHDA and CDR2 SQIVND (reference sequence). As DNA, the CDR3 is TGTGCCAGTAGTTCGTTGAAGACAGGCCCAAATTCACCCCTCCACTTT. This sequence encodes CASSSLKTGPNSPLHF.

The CDR3 sequence is CASRPGQQNTGELFF. The CDR3, as DNA: TGTGCCAGTCGCCCGGGACAGCAGAACACCGGGGAGCTGTTTTTT. J is TRBJ2-2 and V is TRBV19; 7 bases align to TRBD1. The V gene's germline CDR1 is LNHDA and CDR2 SQIVND (reference sequence). The CDR3 is 15 amino acids. V shed 8 bases and J 1 base; nucleotides not matched to a gene: 7.

The chain recombines TRBV9 with TRBJ2-1, with 8 bases fitting TRBD1. After removal of 2 bases from V and 6 bases from J, the junction contained 4 bases not matched to a gene. The CDR3 has 14 residues. The germline gives CDR1 SGDLS, CDR2 YYNGEE. The CDR3 sequence: CASSVEQGGNEQFF. In DNA form, the CDR3 reads TGTGCCAGCAGCGTGGAACAGGGGGGCAATGAGCAGTTCTTC. The whole variable domain, filled in from reference TRBV9 and TRBJ2-1, reads DSGVTQTPKHLITATGQRVTLRCSPRSGDLSVYWYQQSLDQGLQFLIQYYNGEERAKGNILERFSAQQFPDLHSELNLSSLELGDSALYFCASSVEQGGNEQFFGPGTRLTVL.

The chain is built from TRBV11-2 and TRBJ2-7; TRBD1 is a possible D gene (6 bases). The CDR3 runs 12 residues. Deletions cut 4 bases from V and 4 bases from J, with 8 bases between. Germline CDR1 and CDR2: SGHAT and FQNNGV. CDR3 region: CASSSDRYEQYF. CDR3 DNA sequence: TGTGCCAGCAGCTCGGACAGATACGAGCAGTACTTC.

V gene TRBV19 combines with J gene TRBJ2-5; D remains ambiguous. Germline CDR1 reads LNHDA; CDR2 reads SQIVND (reference sequence). Deletions cut 7 bases from V and 0 bases from J, with 3 bases between. The length of the CDR3 is 11 residues. The CDR3 loop reads CASTNQETQYF. The CDR3 nucleotides read TGTGCCAGTACCAACCAAGAGACCCAGTACTTC.

The chain has TRBV11-2 and TRBJ1-5; D may be TRBD1 (5 bases). V was pared by 4 bases and J by 1 base, with 20 bases between. The CDR3 runs 18 residues. From germline, CDR1 is SGHAT and CDR2 FQNNGV. The CDR3 sequence: CASSSRRLGGRSNQPQHF. Here the CDR3 DNA reads TGTGCCAGCAGCTCCCGCCGCCTGGGGGGGAGGAGCAATCAGCCCCAGCATTTT.

This clone was seen a few times. The V gene is TRBV15, the J gene TRBJ2-5, with unresolved D. The CDR3 sequence is 17 residues long. CDR1 is LNHNV and CDR2 is YYDKDF in the germline V gene (reference sequence). Between the trimmed V and J ends, which lost 6 bases and 5 bases, there was a span of 25 bases. The CDR3 bases are TGTGCCACCAGTGAAGTCCTGCGGATCATCGTCGACGAGACCCAGTACTTC. Translation: CATSEVLRIIVDETQYF.

This rearrangement joins TRBV7-2 to TRBJ2-1, with D possibly being TRBD2 (5 bases). Germline CDR1 and CDR2: SGHTA and FQGNSA. Trimming removed 6 bases at V and 8 bases at J, with 14 bases between. The CDR3 totals 13 residues. The chain's CDR3 is CASSPRSSDEQFF. CDR3 DNA sequence: TGTGCCAGCAGTCCCCGAAGTAGCGATGAGCAGTTCTTC.

This chain joins TRBV7-2 and TRBJ2-7; 12 nucleotides line up with TRBD2. The CDR3 loop spans 19 amino acids. Germline CDR1 is SGHTA and CDR2 is FQGNSA. V was clipped by 0 bases and J by 3 bases; unmatched bases: 12. The DNA for the CDR3 is TGTGCCAGCAGCTTAGCGACTAGCGGGGGACCGCGCCGGGGCTACGAGCAGTACTTC. This codes for CASSLATSGGPRRGYEQYF.

Worth noting for this clone: One end of the junction does not line up with germline, which may come from a read error. V usage is TRBV7-3 and J usage is TRBJ2-7, with D possibly matching TRBD1 (6 bases). Germline V gene sequence: CDR1 SGHTA, CDR2 FQGTGA. This CDR3 is built from 13 residues. The CDR3 sequence: CASSPTGSNEQYF. The CDR3, as DNA: TGTGCCAGCAGCCCGACAGGCTCCAACGAGCAGTACTTC.

The V call is TRBV28, the J call TRBJ1-5; possibly TRBD1 for D (5 bases). Trimming took 6 bases from V and 2 from J, leaving 11 bases between them. Germline CDR1 MDHEN, CDR2 SYDVKM. The CDR3 runs 14 residues. The CDR3 loop reads CASRGASGNQPQHF. CDR3 DNA: TGTGCCAGCAGAGGGGCAAGTGGCAATCAGCCCCAGCATTTT.

V and J are TRBV5-6 and TRBJ1-3; 11 nucleotides agree with TRBD1. CDR1 is SGHDT and CDR2 is YYEEEE in the germline V gene. The CDR3 length is 16 residues. The ends lost 3 bases at V and 2 bases at J; junction bases unmatched: 4. CDR3 DNA sequence: TGTGCCAGCAGCTCGAGGACAGGGGGCGCTGGAAACACCATATATTTT. Translated: CASSSRTGGAGNTIYF.

The V and J genes are TRBV10-3 and TRBJ1-5; tentative D call: TRBD1 (5 bases). CDR3 length: 14 residues. Trimming left V 2 bases short and J 7 bases short, with 12 bases between. The germline V gene has CDR1 ENHRY and CDR2 SYGVKD. CDR3 DNA sequence: TGTGCCATCAGTGAGATGGCAGGACAACAGCCCCAGCATTTT. Protein sequence: CAISEMAGQQPQHF.

The rearrangement joins TRBV9 to TRBJ1-5; D gene uncertain. V dropped 1 base and J dropped 0 bases, with 8 bases sitting between them. CDR3 length: 15 residues. Germline lookup yields CDR1 SGDLS and CDR2 YYNGEE. In DNA, the CDR3 is TGTGCCAGCAGCGTAAGCGGCGATAGCAATCAGCCCCAGCATTTT. This translates into CASSVSGDSNQPQHF.

The CDR3 spells CASSRASQPQHF. DNA for the CDR3: TGTGCCAGCAGCCGAGCAAGTCAGCCCCAGCATTTT. V usage is TRBV7-9 and J usage is TRBJ1-5; no firm D call. CDR1 is SEHNR and CDR2 is FQNEAQ in the germline V gene (reference sequence). This CDR3 has 12 residues. The V end was cut by 5 bases, the J end by 6 bases, with 8 bases between.

In this sample, this clone turned up a few times. The chain has TRBV5-6 and TRBJ1-5; weak D call: TRBD1 (5 bases). Per the germline V gene, CDR1 is SGHDT and CDR2 is YYEEEE. The CDR3 has 14 amino acids. With 0 bases removed from V and 5 bases from J, the gap between germline ends came to 9 bases. The CDR3 loop reads CASSLVGEHQPQHF. The CDR3 nucleotides are TGTGCCAGCAGCTTGGTAGGGGAACATCAGCCCCAGCATTTT. Drawing the rest from reference TRBV5-6 and TRBJ1-5, the complete variable domain is DAGVTQSPTHLIKTRGQQVTLRCSPKSGHDTVSWYQQALGQGPQFIFQYYEEEERQRGNFPDRFSGHQFPNYSSELNVNALLLGDSALYLCASSLVGEHQPQHFGDGTRLSIL.

The CDR3 sequence: CASGSGRQYGYTF. The CDR3 nucleotides read TGCGCCAGCGGTTCGGGTAGGCAATATGGCTACACCTTC. V gene TRBV5-1 combines with J gene TRBJ1-2; D is unresolved. CDR3 length: 13 residues. With 7 bases removed from V and 5 bases from J, the gap between germline ends came to 15 bases. Germline lookup yields CDR1 SGHRS and CDR2 YFSETQ. Supplemented by reference TRBV5-1 and TRBJ1-2, the full variable domain reads KAGVTQTPRYLIKTRGQQVTLSCSPISGHRSVSWYQQTPGQGLQFLFEYFSETQRNKGNFPGRFSGRQFSNSRSEMNVSTLELGDSALYLCASGSGRQYGYTFGSGTRLTVV.

The genes are TRBV28 and TRBJ1-1; TRBD1 agrees at 7 bases. The CDR3 extends over 12 amino acids. Germline V gives CDR1 MDHEN, CDR2 SYDVKM. After removal of 6 bases from V and 12 bases from J, the junction contained 10 bases not matched to a gene. CDR3 nucleotides: TGTGCCAGCAGGAAAACCGGGACAGCCTCTTTCTTT. Translating gives CASRKTGTASFF.

CDR3 sequence reads: CAWSVPGSSGNTIYF. CDR3 in DNA: TGTGCCTGGAGTGTACCGGGGTCGTCCGGAAACACCATATATTTT. The chain couples TRBV30 to TRBJ1-3; D gene ambiguous. The CDR3 consists of 15 residues. Germline V lookup: CDR1 GTSNPN, CDR2 SVGIG (reference sequence). Trimming shortened V by 0 bases and J by 4 bases, and 13 bases separated the two germline ends.

This clone occurred once. The chain uses TRBV2 and TRBJ2-3; 13 bases match TRBD2. The CDR3 totals 15 residues. CDR1 and CDR2 (germline): SNHLY, FYNNEI. V was pared by 8 bases and J by 4 bases, with 6 bases of the junction left unmatched. The CDR3 nucleotides are TGTGCCAGCGTACCGGGACTAGCGGGACCAGATACGCAGTATTTT. Its translation is CASVPGLAGPDTQYF.

This chain uses TRBV5-8 with TRBJ1-5; 10 nucleotides agree with TRBD1. The CDR3 contains 15 residues. Germline CDR1 reads SGHTS; CDR2 reads YDEGEE. The junction had 5 bases not matched to a gene; V was cut back by 4 bases and J by 4 bases. This CDR3 reads CASSLRQGANQPQHF. The CDR3 DNA reads as TGTGCCAGCAGCCTCCGACAGGGGGCGAATCAGCCCCAGCATTTT.

The chain uses TRBV14 and TRBJ2-1; TRBD1 matches 7 bases. Germline loops: CDR1 SGHDN, CDR2 FVKESK. V lost 2 bases, J lost 4 bases, and 8 bases stayed unmatched. The CDR3 is made up of 16 amino acids. The CDR3 loop reads CASSQPYRDRYNEQFF. DNA for the CDR3: TGTGCCAGCAGCCAACCTTACCGGGACAGATACAATGAGCAGTTCTTC.

The rearrangement links TRBV2 to TRBJ2-7; D possibly corresponds to TRBD2 (5 bases). Germline values: CDR1 SNHLY, CDR2 FYNNEI. The CDR3 runs 12 residues. With 9 bases removed from V and 2 bases from J, the gap between germline ends came to 11 bases. The DNA for the CDR3 is TGTGCCAGGGACTGGGAAGCCTACGAGCAGTACTTC. It is translated as CARDWEAYEQYF.

The chain combines TRBV11-2 with TRBJ1-3; 7 nucleotides match TRBD1. The CDR3 length is 16 residues. Germline V lookup: CDR1 SGHAT, CDR2 FQNNGV. J lost 0 bases, V lost 3 bases, and 5 bases had no gene match. In DNA, the CDR3 is TGTGCCAGCAGCTTGATGGGACAGTCCTCTGGAAACACCATATATTTT. Translating gives CASSLMGQSSGNTIYF.